This TCR beta chain came from a study of shared clonotypes between healthy human individuals. Overall study context: Sampling drew on donors who were a couple of women and a few men aged 18 to 49. Each donor had three CD4 naive, three CD4 memory, two CD8 naive and one CD8 memory plate. Study-wide results and caveats: Among a handful of donors, about 5% of naive CD4 clonotypes were found in common. Relative to clonotypes present in all four donors, those not shared had lower generation probabilities.

Per the germline V gene, CDR1 is LNHDA and CDR2 is SQIVND (reference sequence). The CDR3 loop spans 16 amino acids. The ends were cut back, 6 bases at V and 2 bases at J, with 18 bases in the middle. Assay used: immunoSEQ multiplex PCR; TCRdb lists only in-frame clones, some missing. The sample contains roughly 770,000 clones, 96% of which appear only once. The naive CD8 population came from CD45RO-negative cells selected for CCR7, without terminally differentiated effector memory CD45RA+ cells. This clone has only a few counts. Its cognate antigen is unknown. The material sequenced was naive CD8+ T cells sorted from blood. The sequence derives from a man under 40 in good health. The rearrangement joins TRBV19 to TRBJ2-3, with D tentatively TRBD2 (5 bases). In DNA form, the CDR3 reads TGTGCCAGTAGCCCATCGACGCTAGCCTCCACAGATACGCAGTATTTT. Residues: CASSPSTLASTDTQYF.